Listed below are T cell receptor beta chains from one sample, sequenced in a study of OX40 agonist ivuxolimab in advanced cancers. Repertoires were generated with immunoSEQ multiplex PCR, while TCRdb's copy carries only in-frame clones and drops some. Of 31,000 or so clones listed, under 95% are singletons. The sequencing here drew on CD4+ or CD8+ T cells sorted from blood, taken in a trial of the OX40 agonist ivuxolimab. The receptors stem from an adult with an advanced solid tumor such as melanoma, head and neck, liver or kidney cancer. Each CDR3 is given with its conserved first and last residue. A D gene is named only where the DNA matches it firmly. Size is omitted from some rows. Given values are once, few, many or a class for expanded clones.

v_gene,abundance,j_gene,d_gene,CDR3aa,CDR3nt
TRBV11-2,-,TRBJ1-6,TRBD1,CASSPIDREGLWSPLHF,TGTGCCAGCAGCCCAATCGACAGGGAGGGTCTATGGTCACCCCTCCACTTT
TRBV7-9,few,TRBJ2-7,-,CASSLVDSNYEQYF,TGTGCCAGCAGCTTAGTGGACAGCAACTACGAGCAGTACTTC
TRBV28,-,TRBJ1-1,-,CASSSSLEENTEAFF,TGTGCCAGCAGTTCCAGCCTTGAGGAGAACACTGAAGCTTTCTTT
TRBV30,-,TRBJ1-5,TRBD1,CAWSVQGAPNQPQHF,TGTGCCTGGAGTGTACAGGGGGCGCCCAATCAGCCCCAGCATTTT
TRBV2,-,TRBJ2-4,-,CASRPGLAKNIQYF,TGTGCCAGCAGGCCGGGTCTAGCCAAAAACATTCAGTACTTC
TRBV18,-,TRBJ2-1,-,CASSPPEPYNEQFF,TGTGCCAGCTCACCACCAGAGCCCTACAATGAGCAGTTCTTC
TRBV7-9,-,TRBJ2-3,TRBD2,CASGNSGRGSDTQYF,TGTGCCAGCGGTAATAGCGGGAGAGGGAGCGATACGCAGTATTTT
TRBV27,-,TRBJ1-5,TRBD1,CASSRSGQNPQHF,TGTGCCAGCAGTCGGTCGGGACAGAACCCCCAGCATTTT
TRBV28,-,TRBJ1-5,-,CASSFEGSNQPQHF,TGTGCCAGCAGTTTTGAAGGTAGCAATCAGCCCCAGCATTTT
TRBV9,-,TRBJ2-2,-,CASSGQNTGELFF,TGTGCCAGCAGCGGACAGAACACCGGGGAGCTGTTTTTT
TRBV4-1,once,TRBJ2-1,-,CASSQGGGNEQFF,TGCGCCAGCAGCCAAGGAGGTGGTAATGAGCAGTTCTTC
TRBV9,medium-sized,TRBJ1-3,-,CASSVVGRAETF,TGTGCCAGCAGCGTAGTGGGAAGGGCCGAAACTTTT
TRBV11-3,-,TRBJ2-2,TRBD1,CASSADRAGTGELFF,TGTGCCAGCAGCGCGGACAGGGCGGGCACCGGGGAGCTGTTTTTT
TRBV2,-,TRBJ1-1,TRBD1,CASSTGQGTNTEAFF,TGTGCCAGCAGTACCGGACAGGGCACGAACACTGAAGCTTTCTTT
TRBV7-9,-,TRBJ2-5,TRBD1,CASSAWDRGPRAQYF,TGTGCCAGCAGCGCCTGGGACAGGGGGCCGCGGGCCCAGTACTTC
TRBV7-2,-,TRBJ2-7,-,CASSPRGSYEQYF,TGTGCCAGCAGCCCCCGGGGATCCTACGAGCAGTACTTC
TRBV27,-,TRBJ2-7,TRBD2,CASSLGLAGDEQYF,TGTGCCAGCAGTTTAGGGCTAGCGGGAGACGAGCAGTACTTC
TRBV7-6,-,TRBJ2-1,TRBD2,CASSWGSGKYNEQFF,TGTGCCAGCAGCTGGGGTAGCGGGAAGTACAATGAGCAGTTCTTC
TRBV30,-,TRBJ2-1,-,CAWSWRTEQFF,TGTGCCTGGAGTTGGCGGACTGAGCAGTTCTTC
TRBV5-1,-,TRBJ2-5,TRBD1,CASSPGTASETQYF,TGCGCCAGCAGCCCCGGGACAGCCTCGGAGACCCAGTACTTC
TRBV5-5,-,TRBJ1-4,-,CASSLVRAHNEKLFF,TGTGCCAGCAGCTTGGTCAGGGCTCATAATGAAAAACTGTTTTTT
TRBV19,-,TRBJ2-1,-,CASSIAGNEQFF,TGTGCCAGTAGTATAGCCGGGAATGAGCAGTTCTTC
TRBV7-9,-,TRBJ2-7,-,CASSGEIGHLSYEQYF,TGTGCCAGCAGCGGCGAGATAGGGCACCTCTCCTACGAGCAGTACTTC
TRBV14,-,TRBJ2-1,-,CASSQEKGPDYNEQFF,TGTGCCAGCAGCCAAGAAAAAGGGCCGGATTACAATGAGCAGTTCTTC
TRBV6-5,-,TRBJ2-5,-,CASSYSAGALQETQYF,TGTGCCAGCAGTTACTCGGCGGGGGCACTCCAAGAGACCCAGTACTTC
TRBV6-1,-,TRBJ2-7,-,CASSEGVLDEQYF,TGTGCCAGCAGTGAAGGGGTTTTGGACGAGCAGTACTTC
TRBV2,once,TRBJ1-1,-,CASSGVRSTEAFF,TGTGCCAGCTCCGGGGTCCGATCCACTGAAGCTTTCTTT
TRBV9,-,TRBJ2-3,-,CASSGARAPGVDTQYF,TGTGCCAGCAGCGGCGCTCGGGCTCCTGGAGTTGATACGCAGTATTTT
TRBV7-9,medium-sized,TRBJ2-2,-,CASSLSIPGDITDTGELFF,TGTGCCAGCAGCTTAAGTATACCCGGGGATATTACGGACACCGGGGAGCTGTTTTTT
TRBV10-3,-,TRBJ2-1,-,CAISERGLVSPYNEQFF,TGTGCCATCAGTGAGAGGGGACTGGTTTCCCCCTACAATGAGCAGTTCTTC
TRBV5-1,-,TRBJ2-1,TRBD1,CASSLVGQGANNEQFF,TGCGCCAGCAGCTTGGTAGGACAGGGGGCGAACAATGAGCAGTTCTTC
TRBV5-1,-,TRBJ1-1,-,CASSLSGRGTEAFF,TGCGCCAGCAGCTTGTCGGGCAGGGGCACTGAAGCTTTCTTT
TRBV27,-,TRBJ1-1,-,CASSFGGANTEAFF,TGTGCCAGCAGTTTTGGTGGAGCGAACACTGAAGCTTTCTTT
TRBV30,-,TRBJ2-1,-,CAWSSTAYNEQFF,TGTGCCTGGAGTAGCACAGCCTACAATGAGCAGTTCTTC
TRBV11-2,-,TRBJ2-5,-,CASSSGAGWETQYF,TGTGCCAGCAGCTCCGGGGCGGGATGGGAGACCCAGTACTTC
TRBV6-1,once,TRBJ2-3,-,CASSEYRHSTDTQYF,TGTGCCAGCAGTGAATATCGACACTCCACAGATACGCAGTATTTT
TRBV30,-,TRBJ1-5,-,CAWNLGSNQPQHF,TGTGCCTGGAACCTAGGGAGCAATCAGCCCCAGCATTTT
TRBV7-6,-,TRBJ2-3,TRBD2,CASSLEAGGPDTQYF,TGTGCCAGCAGCTTAGAGGCGGGAGGGCCAGATACGCAGTATTTT
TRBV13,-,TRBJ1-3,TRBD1,CASSLRDREELTGNTIYF,TGTGCCAGCAGCCTCCGCGACAGGGAAGAATTGACTGGAAACACCATATATTTT
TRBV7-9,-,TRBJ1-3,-,CASSLSSSSGNTIYF,TGTGCCAGCAGCTTATCCTCGAGCTCTGGAAACACCATATATTTT
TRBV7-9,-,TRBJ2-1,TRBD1,CASSLGTGREQFF,TGTGCCAGCAGCTTAGGGACAGGGCGTGAGCAGTTCTTC
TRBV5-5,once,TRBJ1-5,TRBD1,CASSQGTGSLNQPQHF,TGTGCCAGCAGCCAAGGGACAGGGAGCCTCAATCAGCCCCAGCATTTT
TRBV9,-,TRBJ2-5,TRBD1,CASSLGTSPGGQYF,TGTGCCAGCAGCCTTGGGACGTCCCCAGGGGGCCAGTACTTC
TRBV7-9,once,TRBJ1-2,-,CASTPPDTFVGYTF,TGTGCCAGCACCCCGCCGGACACTTTTGTCGGCTACACCTTC
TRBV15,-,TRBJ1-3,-,CATSSSCKNTIYF,TGTGCCACAAGTTCTTCCTGCAAAAACACCATATATTTT
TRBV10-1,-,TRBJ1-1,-,CASSENQGVEAFF,TGCGCCAGCAGTGAGAACCAGGGAGTTGAAGCTTTCTTT
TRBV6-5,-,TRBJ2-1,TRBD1,CASSYMGQLNEQFF,TGTGCCAGCAGTTACATGGGACAGCTAAATGAGCAGTTCTTC
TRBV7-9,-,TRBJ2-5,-,CASSLAAGVGEETQYF,TGTGCCAGCAGCTTAGCGGCTGGGGTCGGAGAAGAGACCCAGTACTTC
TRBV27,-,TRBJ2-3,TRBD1,CASSQGATQYF,TGTGCCAGCAGTCAGGGGGCTACGCAGTATTTT
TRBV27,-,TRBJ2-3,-,CASSSTGGADTQYF,TGTGCCAGCAGTTCGACCGGAGGAGCAGATACGCAGTATTTT
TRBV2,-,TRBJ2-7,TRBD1,CASSDRTGGVEQYF,TGTGCCAGCAGTGATCGGACAGGGGGCGTCGAGCAGTACTTC
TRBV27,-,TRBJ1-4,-,CASSLWGADEKLFF,TGTGCCAGCAGTTTATGGGGGGCTGACGAAAAACTGTTTTTT
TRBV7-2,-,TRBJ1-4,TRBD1,CASSIQGGDEKLFF,TGTGCCAGCAGCATCCAGGGGGGGGACGAAAAACTGTTTTTT
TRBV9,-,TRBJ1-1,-,CASSVGRVGTEAFF,TGTGCCAGCAGCGTAGGTAGGGTAGGGACTGAAGCTTTCTTT
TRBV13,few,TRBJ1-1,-,CASSPGAGEAFF,TGTGCCAGCAGCCCCGGGGCCGGTGAAGCTTTCTTT
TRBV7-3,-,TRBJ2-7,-,CASSLSGLYEQYF,TGTGCCAGCAGCTTATCGGGACTCTACGAGCAGTACTTC
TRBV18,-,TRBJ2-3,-,CASSPSGTTDTQYF,TGTGCCAGCTCACCATCGGGGACCACAGATACGCAGTATTTT
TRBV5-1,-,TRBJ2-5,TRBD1,CASSQGTGALLNQETQYF,TGCGCCAGCAGCCAAGGGACAGGGGCGCTCCTAAACCAAGAGACCCAGTACTTC
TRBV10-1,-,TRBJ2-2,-,CASSEFYRLNRGTGELFF,TGCGCCAGCAGTGAGTTCTACCGACTCAATCGGGGGACCGGGGAGCTGTTTTTT